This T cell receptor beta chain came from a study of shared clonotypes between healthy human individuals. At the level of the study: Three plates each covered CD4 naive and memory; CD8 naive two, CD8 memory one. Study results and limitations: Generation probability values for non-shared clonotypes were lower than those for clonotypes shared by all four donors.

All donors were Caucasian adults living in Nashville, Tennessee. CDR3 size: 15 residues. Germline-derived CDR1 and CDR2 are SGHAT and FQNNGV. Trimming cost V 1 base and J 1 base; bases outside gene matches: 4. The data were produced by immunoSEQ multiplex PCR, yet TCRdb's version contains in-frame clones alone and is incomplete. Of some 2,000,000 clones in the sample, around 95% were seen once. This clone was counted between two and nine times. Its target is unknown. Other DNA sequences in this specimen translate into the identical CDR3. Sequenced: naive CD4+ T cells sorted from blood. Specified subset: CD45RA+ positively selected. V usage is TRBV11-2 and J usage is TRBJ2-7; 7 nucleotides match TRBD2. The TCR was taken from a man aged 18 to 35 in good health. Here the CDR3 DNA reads TGTGCCAGCAGCTTAGTGGCGGGAGAATCCTACGAGCAGTACTTC. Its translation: CASSLVAGESYEQYF.